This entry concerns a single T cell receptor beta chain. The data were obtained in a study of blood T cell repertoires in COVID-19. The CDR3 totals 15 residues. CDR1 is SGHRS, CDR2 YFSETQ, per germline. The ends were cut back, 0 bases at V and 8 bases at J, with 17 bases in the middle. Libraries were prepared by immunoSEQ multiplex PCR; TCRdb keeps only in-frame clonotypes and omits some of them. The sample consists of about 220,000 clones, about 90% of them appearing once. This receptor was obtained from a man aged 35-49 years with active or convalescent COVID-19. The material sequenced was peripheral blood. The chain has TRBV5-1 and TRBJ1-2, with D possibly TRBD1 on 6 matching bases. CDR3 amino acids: CASSLEGRGAGGYTF. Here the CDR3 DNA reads TGCGCCAGCAGCTTGGAGGGCAGGGGAGCAGGAGGCTACACCTTC.